This T cell receptor (beta chain) was captured in a study of CXCR3-negative and CXCR3-positive naive CD8 T cells. 5' RACE with UMI labels generated the TRB cDNA libraries. TCRdb re-called the 5' RACE reads; one entry per CDR3 protein, DNA not given. Its table records some 48,000 distinct CDR3 sequences. The CDR3 loop spans 13 amino acids. The germline V gene encodes CDR1 DFQATT and CDR2 SNEGSKA (reference sequence). The V call is TRBV20-1, the J call TRBJ2-1; the TCRdb call, TRBD2, lacks DNA for checking. Sequenced input: naive CXCR3- CD8+ T cells from blood. Sample subset: CD45RO-CCR7+CD27+CD95- naive CD8+ T cells lacking CXCR3 (TNR3-). This receptor was identified in a human donor in good health. Some clones in this sample may be carry-over from other donors' samples. The chain's CDR3 is CSARRPSSNEQFF.